The 27 T cell receptor beta chains reported below all come from one sample, sequenced in a study of blood T cell repertoires in COVID-19. Clones were sequenced by immunoSEQ multiplex PCR, and TCRdb holds only the in-frame ones, with some missing. The table lists a few hundred thousand clones, around nine tenths of them singletons, with approximately 1.4% in the top ten. Sequences were obtained from peripheral blood. The receptors here all came from a man at least 80 years old with acute or convalescent COVID-19.

The rearrangement links TRBV5-1 to TRBJ2-7, with 10 bases matching TRBD2. The CDR3 contains 14 residues. CDR1 and CDR2 from the germline V gene are SGHRS and YFSETQ. V was clipped by 2 bases and J by 4 bases; unmatched bases: 3. For the CDR3, the DNA is TGCGCCAGCAGCTTAACTAGCGGGATGTACGAGCAGTACTTC. This encodes CASSLTSGMYEQYF.

This clone has a single count. The V call is TRBV6-6, the J call TRBJ1-1, with unresolved D. Germline V gives CDR1 MNHNY, CDR2 SVGAGI (reference sequence). This CDR3 region has 15 residues. V shed 5 bases and J shed 1 base, with 14 bases lying between them. CDR3 amino acids: CASSPLSAGNTEAFF. For the CDR3, the DNA is TGTGCCAGCAGTCCCCTTTCGGCAGGGAACACTGAAGCTTTCTTT.

The V gene is TRBV5-4, the J gene TRBJ2-5; D unresolved. V was clipped by 2 bases and J by 1 base, with 6 bases between them. The CDR3 runs 13 residues. Germline CDR1 and CDR2: SGHNT and YYREEE (reference sequence). The CDR3 DNA sequence: TGTGCCAGCAGCTTCAGACTCCAAGAGACCCAGTACTTC. Translation gives CASSFRLQETQYF.

The chain combines TRBV5-1 with TRBJ1-6; D not certain. V lost 4 bases to trimming and J lost 7 bases, with 12 bases between them. The CDR3 extends over 14 amino acids. Germline CDR1 SGHRS, CDR2 YFSETQ. In DNA form, the CDR3 reads TGCGCCAGCAGCCCCATGACTAAAAATTCACCCCTCCACTTT. This codes for CASSPMTKNSPLHF.

This sequence joins TRBV24-1 and TRBJ2-3, with D perhaps matching TRBD1 (5 bases). Trimming stripped 8 bases from V and 1 base from J, with 9 bases between. The CDR3 runs 13 residues. Germline CDR1 and CDR2: KGHDR and SFDVKD. CDR3 in amino acids: CATTDSGTDTQYF. The CDR3 DNA is TGTGCCACCACCGACAGCGGCACAGATACGCAGTATTTT.

The count of this clone is one. This chain connects TRBV7-9 to TRBJ2-1, with D possibly matching TRBD1 (5 bases). The germline V and J ends were trimmed by 5 bases and 8 bases, with 16 bases remaining between them. The CDR3 has 14 residues. From germline, CDR1 is SEHNR and CDR2 FQNEAQ (reference sequence). CDR3 amino acids: CASSQGLLSDEQFF. CDR3 nucleotides: TGTGCCAGCAGCCAGGGCCTACTGTCCGATGAGCAGTTCTTC.

The J gene is TRBJ1-4, the V gene TRBV7-2, with D unresolved. Trimming took off 2 bases at V and 4 bases at J, with 5 bases between the two ends. In germline, CDR1 is SGHTA, CDR2 FQGNSA. This CDR3 has 13 amino acids. The CDR3 is CASSLPDNEKLFF. CDR3 coding DNA: TGTGCCAGCAGCTTACCAGATAATGAAAAACTGTTTTTT.

The rearrangement links TRBV5-1 to TRBJ1-6, with a weak D call TRBD1 (5 bases). The CDR3 has 15 residues. Trimming left V 0 bases short and J 5 bases short, with 9 bases between. The germline V gene has CDR1 SGHRS and CDR2 YFSETQ. CDR3 residues: CASSLEGADNSPLHF. CDR3 sequence (DNA): TGCGCCAGCAGCTTGGAAGGGGCGGATAATTCACCCCTCCACTTT.

The chain links TRBV11-2 to TRBJ2-7; D call uncertain. V lost 3 bases and J lost 1, with 16 bases in between. Germline loops: CDR1 SGHAT, CDR2 FQNNGV. The CDR3 consists of 16 residues. CDR3 loop: CASSFFSGGTSYEQYF. DNA of the CDR3: TGTGCCAGCAGCTTTTTTTCTGGTGGTACTTCCTACGAGCAGTACTTC.

V and J are TRBV12-3 or TRBV12-4 and TRBJ2-1, with D unresolved. The CDR3 extends over 11 amino acids. Trimming cost V 5 bases and J 9 bases, with 8 bases left between them. CDR3 protein: CASSRISEQFF. In DNA form, the CDR3 reads TGTGCCAGCAGTAGAATCAGTGAGCAGTTCTTC.

V usage is TRBV2 and J usage is TRBJ2-5, with D unresolved. V lost 1 base, J lost 1 base, and 7 bases lay in between. CDR1 is SNHLY and CDR2 is FYNNEI in the germline V gene. CDR3 length equals 14 residues. The CDR3 spells CASSEGLPQETQYF. The CDR3 DNA sequence: TGTGCCAGCAGTGAAGGACTTCCCCAAGAGACCCAGTACTTC.

This chain joins TRBV7-3 and TRBJ2-5; 7 bases align to TRBD2. V lost 0 bases, J lost 7 bases, and 8 bases stayed unmatched. Germline CDR1 is SGHTA and CDR2 is FQGTGA. CDR3 size: 15 residues. CDR3 DNA sequence: TGTGCCAGCAGCTTAACGGGAGGGGCCAAAGGGACCCAGTACTTC. This codes for CASSLTGGAKGTQYF.

The CDR3 sequence is CASSPGESQPQHF. Here the CDR3 DNA reads TGTGCCAGCTCCCCCGGGGAGTCACAGCCCCAGCATTTT. The V and J genes are TRBV12-3 or TRBV12-4 and TRBJ1-5; D ambiguous. Trimming removed 8 bases at V and 7 bases at J, with 15 bases between. The CDR3 has 13 amino acids.

Worth noting for this clone: A read error may produce the germline difference seen at one junction end. The DNA of the CDR3 is TGTGCCAGCACTTACGACAGGGGCGGCAACTATGGCTACACCTTC. Amino acids: CASTYDRGGNYGYTF. J is TRBJ1-2 and V is TRBV6-5, with TRBD1 matching 8 bases. Germline V CDR1 and CDR2: MNHEY, SVGAGI. This CDR3 spans 15 amino acids.

The chain employs TRBV29-1 and TRBJ1-1; D uncertain. Per germline, CDR1 SQVTM and CDR2 ANQGSEA. The V and J ends lost 6 bases and 4 bases respectively, with 15 bases between them. CDR3 length: 13 residues. CDR3 protein: CSVSISAGTEAFF. The CDR3 nucleotides are TGCAGCGTATCAATTTCAGCGGGCACTGAAGCTTTCTTT.

This chain connects TRBV27 to TRBJ2-3; 11 bases map to TRBD1. Germline lookup yields CDR1 MNHEY and CDR2 SMNVEV (reference sequence). The junction had 14 bases not matched to a gene; V was cut back by 6 bases and J by 3 bases. The CDR3 is 18 amino acids. This CDR3 is CASSPRGQGAPETDTQYF. The CDR3 DNA reads as TGTGCCAGCAGCCCGCGTGGACAGGGGGCGCCGGAGACAGATACGCAGTATTTT.

Notes on this clone: This CDR3 is also generated by other DNA sequences in the sample. The rearrangement uses TRBV12-3 or TRBV12-4 and TRBJ1-5; D is unresolved. V lost 5 bases, J lost 5 bases, and 7 bases lay in between. CDR3 length equals 12 residues. The chain's CDR3 is CASSPGDQPQHF. CDR3 nucleotide sequence: TGTGCCAGCAGTCCCGGAGATCAGCCCCAGCATTTT.

The genes are TRBV25-1 and TRBJ1-5; no firm D call. From germline, CDR1 is MGHDK and CDR2 SYGVNS. V was trimmed by 5 bases and J by 7 bases, leaving 18 bases between them. This CDR3 comprises 15 residues. In nucleotides, the CDR3 is TGTGCCAGCAGTTATGGGGTGGGGAGTGGGCAGCCCCAGCATTTT. Its translation: CASSYGVGSGQPQHF.

In this sample, this clone is medium-sized. The chain is built from TRBV7-9 and TRBJ2-1, with 7 bases that match TRBD1. With 6 bases clipped from V and 1 base from J, the junction kept 6 bases outside the gene matches. Germline lookup yields CDR1 SEHNR and CDR2 FQNEAQ (reference sequence). The CDR3 runs 15 residues. The CDR3 region is CASRYGQDSYNEQFF. CDR3 DNA sequence: TGTGCCAGCAGGTACGGACAGGATTCCTACAATGAGCAGTTCTTC.

This clone was seen just once. The chain has TRBV10-2 and TRBJ2-2; D possibly corresponds to TRBD2 (6 bases). V dropped 1 base and J dropped 0 bases, with 6 bases sitting between them. Per germline, CDR1 WSHSY and CDR2 SAAADI. There are 15 residues in the CDR3. Written as DNA, the CDR3 is TGCGCCAGCAGTGAGTGGGAGGCGAACACCGGGGAGCTGTTTTTT. It translates to CASSEWEANTGELFF.

The rearrangement joins TRBV5-4 to TRBJ2-3; 7 positions agree with TRBD1. Unmatched junction bases numbered 13, after V lost 7 bases and J lost 5 bases. Germline CDR1 and CDR2: SGHNT and YYREEE (reference sequence). The CDR3 loop spans 15 amino acids. The DNA of the CDR3 is TGTGCCAGCGCGCTCTCGGGACAGATTAAAGATACGCAGTATTTT. It specifies CASALSGQIKDTQYF.

The V gene is TRBV3-1 (or the pseudogene TRBV3-2), the J gene TRBJ1-1; D may be TRBD1 (6 bases). V was trimmed by 4 bases and J by 1 base, leaving 10 bases between them. The CDR3 totals 14 residues. Germline V gene lookup returns CDR1 LGHDT and CDR2 YNNKEL (reference sequence). In DNA form, the CDR3 reads TGTGCCAGCAGCCCGTGGACAGCGAACACTGAAGCTTTCTTT. It encodes CASSPWTANTEAFF.

This sequence joins TRBV19 and TRBJ2-3, with 8 bases that match TRBD2. The CDR3 has 16 residues. V lost 4 bases to trimming and J lost 2 bases; unmatched junction nucleotides: 8. From germline, CDR1 is LNHDA and CDR2 SQIVND (reference sequence). The CDR3 loop reads CASSKIAGGITDTQYF. The CDR3 DNA follows: TGTGCCAGTAGTAAGATCGCGGGGGGCATCACAGATACGCAGTATTTT.

This clone was counted a single time. The CDR3 bases are TGTGCCAGCAGCTTACGTCCTTGGACAGTCAATAATTCACCCCTCCACTTT. It translates to CASSLRPWTVNNSPLHF. The V gene is TRBV7-8, the J gene TRBJ1-6; D may be TRBD1 (6 bases). V was shortened by 2 bases and J by 5 bases, with 16 bases between the two germline ends. Germline CDR1 reads SGHVS; CDR2 reads FQNEAQ. CDR3 length equals 17 residues.

This chain connects TRBV10-3 to TRBJ1-2, with TRBD1 matching 9 bases. Germline-derived CDR1 and CDR2 are ENHRY and SYGVKD. J lost 8 bases, V lost 8 bases, and 9 bases had no gene match. The CDR3 totals 13 residues. For the CDR3, the DNA is TGTGCCATCCGGACAGGGGAATATAAGGGCTACACCTTC. Translating gives CAIRTGEYKGYTF.

Only one count was recorded for this clone. V is TRBV28 and J is TRBJ2-7, with D possibly being TRBD1 (6 bases). CDR1 and CDR2 from the germline V gene are MDHEN and SYDVKM. The CDR3 is 14 amino acids. Trimming shortened V by 5 bases and J by 4 bases, and 15 bases separated the two germline ends. The CDR3 bases are TGTGCCAGCAGTACAACCGGGACACCTTACGAGCAGTACTTC. Protein product: CASSTTGTPYEQYF. The full variable domain, in which reference TRBV28 and TRBJ2-7 provide the parts outside the CDR3, is DVKVTQSSRYLVKRTGEKVFLECVQDMDHENMFWYRQDPGLGLRLIYFSYDVKMKEKGDIPEGYSVSREKKERFSLILESASTNQTSMYLCASSTTGTPYEQYFGPGTRLTVT.

This clone appeared a single time. The chain combines TRBV14 with TRBJ1-4; 9 bases agree with TRBD1. The V and J ends lost 3 bases and 7 bases, in that order; junction bases with no gene match: 6. The germline gives CDR1 SGHDN, CDR2 FVKESK. The CDR3 covers 15 residues. Here the CDR3 reads CASSQTGGLGEKLFF. The CDR3, as DNA: TGTGCCAGCAGCCAGACAGGGGGATTAGGTGAAAAACTGTTTTTT.